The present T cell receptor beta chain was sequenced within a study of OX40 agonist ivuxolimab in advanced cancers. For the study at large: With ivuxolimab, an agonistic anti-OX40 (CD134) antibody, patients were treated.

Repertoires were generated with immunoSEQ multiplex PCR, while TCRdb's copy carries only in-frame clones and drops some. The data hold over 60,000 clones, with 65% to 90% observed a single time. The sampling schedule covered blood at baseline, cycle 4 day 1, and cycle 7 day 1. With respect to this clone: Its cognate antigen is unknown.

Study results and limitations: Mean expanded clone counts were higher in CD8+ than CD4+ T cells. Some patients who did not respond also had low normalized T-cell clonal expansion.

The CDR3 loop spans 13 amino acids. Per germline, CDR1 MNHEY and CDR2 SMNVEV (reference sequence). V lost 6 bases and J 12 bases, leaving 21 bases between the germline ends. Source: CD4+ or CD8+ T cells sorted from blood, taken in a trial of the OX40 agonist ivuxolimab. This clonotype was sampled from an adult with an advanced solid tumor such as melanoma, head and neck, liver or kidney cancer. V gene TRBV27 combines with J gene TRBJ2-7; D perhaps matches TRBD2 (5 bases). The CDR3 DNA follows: TGTGCCAGCAGCCACCGCCTCGGGGAAGCACGGTACTTC. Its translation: CASSHRLGEARYF.